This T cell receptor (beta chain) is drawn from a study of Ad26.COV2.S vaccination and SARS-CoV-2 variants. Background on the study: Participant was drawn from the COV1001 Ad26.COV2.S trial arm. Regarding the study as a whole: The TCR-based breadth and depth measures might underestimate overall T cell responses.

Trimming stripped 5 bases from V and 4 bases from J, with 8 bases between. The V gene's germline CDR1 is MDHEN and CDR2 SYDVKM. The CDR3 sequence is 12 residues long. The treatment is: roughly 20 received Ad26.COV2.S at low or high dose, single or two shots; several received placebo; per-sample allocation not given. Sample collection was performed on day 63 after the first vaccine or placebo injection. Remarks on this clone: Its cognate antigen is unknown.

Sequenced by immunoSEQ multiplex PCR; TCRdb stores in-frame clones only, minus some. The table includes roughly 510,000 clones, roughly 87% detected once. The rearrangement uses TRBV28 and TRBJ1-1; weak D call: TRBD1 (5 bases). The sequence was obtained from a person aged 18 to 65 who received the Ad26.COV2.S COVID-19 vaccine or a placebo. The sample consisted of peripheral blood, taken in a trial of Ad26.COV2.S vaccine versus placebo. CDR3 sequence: CASSTGSTEAFF. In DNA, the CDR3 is TGTGCCAGCAGTACAGGCAGCACTGAAGCTTTCTTT.